The 17 T cell receptor beta chains in this list originate from one sample, sequenced in a study of blood T cell repertoires in COVID-19. The assay was immunoSEQ multiplex PCR, and TCRdb's table has in-frame clones only and misses some. The sample lists 170,000 or so clones, roughly 84% occurring once. The sample was peripheral blood. These receptors were collected from a woman between 55 and 75 years old with acute or convalescent COVID-19.

J is TRBJ1-1 and V is TRBV30; 11 bases fit TRBD1. CDR3 length equals 11 residues. CDR1 and CDR2 (germline): GTSNPN, SVGIG (reference sequence). CDR3 loop: CGGDRGTEAFF. CDR3 sequence (DNA): TGTGGAGGGGACAGGGGGACTGAAGCTTTCTTT.

The chain carries TRBV3-1 (or the pseudogene TRBV3-2) and TRBJ2-5; 12 bases are a match to TRBD2. Germline CDR1 LGHDT, CDR2 YNNKEL (reference sequence). The CDR3 has 18 residues. J was trimmed by 5 bases and V by 0 bases; bases with no gene match: 10. The CDR3 here is CASSQDWSSGGVRETQYF. Here the CDR3 DNA reads TGTGCCAGCAGCCAAGATTGGTCTAGCGGGGGGGTTAGGGAGACCCAGTACTTC.

The V gene is TRBV12-3 or TRBV12-4, the J gene TRBJ1-3; D remains unclear. V was clipped by 6 bases and J by 2 bases, with 8 bases between them. The CDR3 is 13 residues long. The CDR3 DNA sequence: TGTGCCAGCAGACAGATTCCTGGAAACACCATATATTTT. Protein product: CASRQIPGNTIYF.

The chain carries TRBV6-2 or TRBV6-3 and TRBJ2-7; 8 bases map to TRBD2. This CDR3 has 15 residues. Germline CDR1 is MNHEY and CDR2 is SVGEGT. The trim removed 2 bases at V and 2 bases at J, leaving 5 bases unmatched. CDR3: CASSYRRGAAYEQYF. CDR3 nucleotide sequence: TGTGCCAGCAGTTACCGGCGGGGGGCGGCCTACGAGCAGTACTTC.

V is TRBV4-1 and J is TRBJ2-5, with TRBD2 identical over 9 bases. The CDR3 is made up of 16 amino acids. In germline, CDR1 is MGHRA, CDR2 YSYEKL. The trim removed 1 base at V and 2 bases at J, leaving 5 bases unmatched. DNA for the CDR3: TGCGCCAGCAGCCAAGTTGGGGCGGGGGGGCAAGAGACCCAGTACTTC. Translation: CASSQVGAGGQETQYF.

The chain carries TRBV7-2 and TRBJ2-7, with 7 bases aligning to TRBD1. With V trimmed by 5 bases and J by 2 bases, 6 bases remained unmatched. Per the germline V gene, CDR1 is SGHTA and CDR2 is FQGNSA. This CDR3 has 14 residues. CDR3 loop: CASSTPGQPYEQYF. Here the CDR3 DNA reads TGTGCCAGCAGCACCCCGGGACAGCCCTACGAGCAGTACTTC.

This clone was observed a handful of times. The chain employs TRBV18 and TRBJ1-5; 8 nucleotides match TRBD1. V was pared by 4 bases and J by 7 bases, with 3 bases of the junction left unmatched. CDR3 length: 13 amino acids. Germline V CDR1 and CDR2: KGHSH, LQKENI. CDR3 loop: CASSQGQVQPQHF. Here the CDR3 DNA reads TGTGCCAGCTCACAGGGACAGGTACAGCCCCAGCATTTT.

This clone was seen a few times. V is TRBV7-2 and J is TRBJ1-6; D is possibly TRBD1 (5 bases). The CDR3 is 16 amino acids. V shed 0 bases and J shed 8 bases, with 14 bases lying between them. CDR1 and CDR2 (germline): SGHTA, FQGNSA. For the CDR3, the DNA is TGTGCCAGCAGCTTAGCCTTCGGGACTCCAGATTCACCCCTCCACTTT. Translation: CASSLAFGTPDSPLHF. Supplemented by reference TRBV7-2 and TRBJ1-6, the full variable domain reads GAGVSQSPSNKVTEKGKDVELRCDPISGHTALYWYRQSLGQGLEFLIYFQGNSAPDKSGLPSDRFSAERTGGSVSTLTIQRTQQEDSAVYLCASSLAFGTPDSPLHFGNGTRLTVT.

This chain joins TRBV11-2 and TRBJ2-5; D not certain. The CDR3 sequence is 13 residues long. V lost 1 base, J lost 4 bases, and 7 bases lay in between. Per the germline V gene, CDR1 is SGHAT and CDR2 is FQNNGV. The CDR3 DNA reads as TGTGCCAGCAGCTTAGGAACTCTAGAGACCCAGTACTTC. This encodes CASSLGTLETQYF. The variable domain in full, completed from reference TRBV11-2 and TRBJ2-5, reads EAGVAQSPRYKIIEKRQSVAFWCNPISGHATLYWYQQILGQGPKLLIQFQNNGVVDDSQLPKDRFSAERLKGVDSTLKIQPAKLEDSAVYLCASSLGTLETQYFGPGTRLLVL.

This chain joins TRBV7-2 and TRBJ2-3, with 13 bases lining up with TRBD2. The ends lost 0 bases at V and 8 bases at J; junction bases unmatched: 11. The CDR3 totals 18 residues. Germline V gives CDR1 SGHTA, CDR2 FQGNSA. CDR3 protein: CASSLAMGTSGGVGTQYF. CDR3 nucleotide sequence: TGTGCCAGCAGCTTAGCGATGGGTACTAGCGGGGGGGTCGGTACGCAGTATTTT.

V is TRBV5-5 and J is TRBJ1-5; maybe TRBD1 (6 bases). V was clipped by 3 bases and J by 2 bases, with 9 bases between them. Germline V lookup: CDR1 SGHKS, CDR2 YYEKEE (reference sequence). The CDR3 spans 14 residues. The CDR3 here is CASSWEGGNQPQHF. The CDR3, as DNA: TGTGCCAGCAGCTGGGAGGGGGGCAATCAGCCCCAGCATTTT.

This chain connects TRBV12-3 or TRBV12-4 to TRBJ1-2; no reliable D call. CDR3 size: 12 residues. Trimming took 4 bases from V and 4 from J, leaving 7 bases between them. CDR3 sequence: CASSSGVYGYTF. The CDR3 DNA sequence: TGTGCCAGCAGTTCCGGGGTCTATGGCTACACCTTC.

This clone was recorded a few times. CDR3 bases: TGTGCCAGTAGGGCTAGCGGGGGAGTTGAGCAGTTCTTC. It specifies CASRASGGVEQFF. V and J are TRBV19 and TRBJ2-1, with 10 positions matching TRBD2. J lost 9 bases, V lost 6 bases, and 5 bases had no gene match. Per germline, CDR1 LNHDA and CDR2 SQIVND (reference sequence). The CDR3 consists of 13 residues.

This clone came up once. This sequence joins TRBV19 and TRBJ2-6; 16 nucleotides align to TRBD2. This CDR3 has 18 amino acids. Germline CDR1 LNHDA, CDR2 SQIVND (reference sequence). Losses at the gene ends were 5 bases for V and 3 bases for J; bases not matched to a gene: 4. The CDR3 coding sequence is TGTGCCAGTAGTTGGGGACTAGCGGGGGGGCTTGGGGCCAACGTCCTGACTTTC. Translation gives CASSWGLAGGLGANVLTF.

The J gene is TRBJ1-6, the V gene TRBV24-1, with 11 nucleotides matching TRBD1. Trimming took 4 bases from V and 7 from J; bases not matched to a gene: 5. The germline V gene has CDR1 KGHDR and CDR2 SFDVKD. This CDR3 is 16 amino acids long. CDR3 loop: CATSDGDRGENSPLHF. The CDR3 DNA is TGTGCCACCAGTGACGGGGACAGGGGGGAGAATTCACCCCTCCACTTT.

The V and J genes are TRBV28 and TRBJ2-1, with D possibly being TRBD2 (6 bases). The CDR3 is 15 residues long. CDR1 and CDR2 (germline): MDHEN, SYDVKM. V was shortened by 5 bases and J by 7 bases, with 18 bases between the two germline ends. The CDR3 nucleotides are TGTGCCAGCAGTGGCCTCCAGGGACTGGGGAATGAGCAGTTCTTC. Amino acid sequence: CASSGLQGLGNEQFF.

J is TRBJ1-1 and V is TRBV6-5; weak D call: TRBD1 (5 bases). V lost 2 bases and J 4 bases, leaving 11 bases between the germline ends. In germline, CDR1 is MNHEY, CDR2 SVGAGI. The CDR3 contains 14 residues. The CDR3 region is CASSYGQGGTEAFF. DNA of the CDR3: TGTGCCAGCAGTTACGGCCAGGGCGGCACTGAAGCTTTCTTT.